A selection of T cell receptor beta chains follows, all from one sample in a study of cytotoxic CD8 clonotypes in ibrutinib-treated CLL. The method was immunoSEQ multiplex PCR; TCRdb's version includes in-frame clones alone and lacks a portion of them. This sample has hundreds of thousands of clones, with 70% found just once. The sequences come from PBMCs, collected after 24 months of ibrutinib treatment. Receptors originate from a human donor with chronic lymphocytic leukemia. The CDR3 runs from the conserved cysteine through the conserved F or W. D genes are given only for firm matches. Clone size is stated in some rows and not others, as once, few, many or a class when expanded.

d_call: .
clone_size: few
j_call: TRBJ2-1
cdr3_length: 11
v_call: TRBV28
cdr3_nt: TGTGCCAGCAGCTCCTCGGCCGAGCAGTTCTTC
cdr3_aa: CASSSSAEQFF

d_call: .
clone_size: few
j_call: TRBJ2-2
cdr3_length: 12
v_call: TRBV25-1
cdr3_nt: TGTGCCAGCAGACTAGTTCCCGGGGAGCTGTTTTTT
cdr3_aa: CASRLVPGELFF

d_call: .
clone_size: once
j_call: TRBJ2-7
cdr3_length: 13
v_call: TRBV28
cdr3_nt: TGTGCCAGCTCGGACCCTTCCCAATACGAGCAGTACTTC
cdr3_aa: CASSDPSQYEQYF

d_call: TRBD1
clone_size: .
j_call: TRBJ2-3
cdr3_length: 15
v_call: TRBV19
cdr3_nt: TGTGCCAGTAGCCCGGGACAGGGGAGAGCAGATACGCAGTATTTT
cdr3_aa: CASSPGQGRADTQYF

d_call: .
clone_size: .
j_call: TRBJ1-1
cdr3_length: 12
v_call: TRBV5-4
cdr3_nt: TGTGCCAGCAGCTGGCGGACGGGTGAAGCTTTCTTT
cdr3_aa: CASSWRTGEAFF

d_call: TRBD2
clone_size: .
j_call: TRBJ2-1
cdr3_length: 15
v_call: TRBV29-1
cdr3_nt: TGCAGCGTTGAATGGGCTAGCGGGACCTACAATGAGCAGTTCTTC
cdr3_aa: CSVEWASGTYNEQFF

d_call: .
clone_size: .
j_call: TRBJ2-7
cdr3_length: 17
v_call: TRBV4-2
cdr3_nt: TGTGCCAGCAGCCAACCCCCTAGGGGCGGGGGACACTACGAGCAGTACTTC
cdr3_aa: CASSQPPRGGGHYEQYF

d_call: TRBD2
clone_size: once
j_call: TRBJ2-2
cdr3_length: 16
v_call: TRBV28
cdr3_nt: TGTGCCAGCAGTTCGATTAGCGGGAGAAACACCGGGGAGCTGTTTTTT
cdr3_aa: CASSSISGRNTGELFF

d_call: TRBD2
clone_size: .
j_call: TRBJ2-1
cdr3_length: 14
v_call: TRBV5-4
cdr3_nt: TGTGCCAGCAGGGCGGGAGAAGCGAGTAATGAGCAGTTCTTC
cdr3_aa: CASRAGEASNEQFF

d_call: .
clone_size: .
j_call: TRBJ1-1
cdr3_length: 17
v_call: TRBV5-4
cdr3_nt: TGTGCCAGCAGCTTGGAGGAGGGACGAGGAATGAACACTGAAGCTTTCTTT
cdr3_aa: CASSLEEGRGMNTEAFF

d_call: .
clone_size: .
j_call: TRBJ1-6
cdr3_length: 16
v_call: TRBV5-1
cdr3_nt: TGCGCCAGCAGCTTGGGAAAAGACAGGTGGGGTGCACCCCTCCACTTT
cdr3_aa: CASSLGKDRWGAPLHF

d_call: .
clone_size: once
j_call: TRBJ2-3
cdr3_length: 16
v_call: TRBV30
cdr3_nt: TGTGCCTGGAGTACCACCATAGGAATCAGAACAGATACGCAGTATTTT
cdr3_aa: CAWSTTIGIRTDTQYF

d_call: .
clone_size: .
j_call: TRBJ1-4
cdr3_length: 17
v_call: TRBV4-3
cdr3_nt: TGCGCCAGCAGCCAAGAAGTTTCAGCTGCAACTAATGAAAAACTGTTTTTT
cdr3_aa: CASSQEVSAATNEKLFF

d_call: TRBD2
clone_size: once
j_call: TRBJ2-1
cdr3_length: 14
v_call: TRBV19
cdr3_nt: TGTGCCAGTAGTATCCAGCGGGAGTCCAATGAGCAGTTCTTC
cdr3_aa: CASSIQRESNEQFF

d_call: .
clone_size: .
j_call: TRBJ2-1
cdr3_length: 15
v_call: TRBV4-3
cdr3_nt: TGCGCCAGCAGCCAAGATCCAGCGGCCTACAATGAGCAGTTCTTC
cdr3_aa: CASSQDPAAYNEQFF